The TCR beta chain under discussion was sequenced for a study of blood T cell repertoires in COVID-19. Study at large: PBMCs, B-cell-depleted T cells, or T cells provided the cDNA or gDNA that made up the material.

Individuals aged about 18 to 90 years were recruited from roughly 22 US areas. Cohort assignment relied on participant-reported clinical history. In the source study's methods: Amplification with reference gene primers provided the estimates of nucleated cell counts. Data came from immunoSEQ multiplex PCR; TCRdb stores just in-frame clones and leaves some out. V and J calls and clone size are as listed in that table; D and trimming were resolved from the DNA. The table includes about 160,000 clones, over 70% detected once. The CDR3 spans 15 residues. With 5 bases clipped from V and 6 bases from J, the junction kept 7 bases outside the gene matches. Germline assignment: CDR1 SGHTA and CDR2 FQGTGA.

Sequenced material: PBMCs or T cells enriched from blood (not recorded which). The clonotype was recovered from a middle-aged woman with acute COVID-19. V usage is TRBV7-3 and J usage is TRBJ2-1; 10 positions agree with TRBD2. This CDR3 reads CASSLLAGLSNEQFF. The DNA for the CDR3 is TGTGCCAGCAGCCTACTAGCGGGACTTAGCAATGAGCAGTTCTTC.